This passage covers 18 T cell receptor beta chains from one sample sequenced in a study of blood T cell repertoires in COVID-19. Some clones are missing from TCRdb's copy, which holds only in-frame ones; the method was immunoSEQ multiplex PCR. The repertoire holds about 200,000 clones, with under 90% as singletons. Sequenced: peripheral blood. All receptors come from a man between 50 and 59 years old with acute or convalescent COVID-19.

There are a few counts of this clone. CDR3 in amino acids: CASSYLDGRGQPQHF. As DNA, the CDR3 is TGTGCCAGCAGTTACTTGGACGGACGGGGTCAGCCCCAGCATTTT. This chain links TRBV6-2 or TRBV6-3 with TRBJ1-5; D is unresolved. CDR3 size: 15 residues. Per germline, CDR1 MNHEY and CDR2 SVGEGT. V was shortened by 1 base and J by 6 bases, with 13 bases between the two germline ends.

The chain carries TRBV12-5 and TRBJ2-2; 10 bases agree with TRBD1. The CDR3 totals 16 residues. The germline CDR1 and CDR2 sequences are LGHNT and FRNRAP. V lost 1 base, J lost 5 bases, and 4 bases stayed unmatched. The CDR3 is CASGLGTGGRTGELFF. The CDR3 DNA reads TGTGCTAGTGGTTTGGGGACAGGGGGTAGGACCGGGGAGCTGTTTTTT. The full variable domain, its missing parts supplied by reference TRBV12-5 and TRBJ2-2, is DARVTQTPRHKVTEMGQEVTMRCQPILGHNTVFWYRQTMMQGLELLAYFRNRAPLDDSGMPKDRFSAEMPDATLATLKIQPSEPRDSAVYFCASGLGTGGRTGELFFGEGSRLTVL.

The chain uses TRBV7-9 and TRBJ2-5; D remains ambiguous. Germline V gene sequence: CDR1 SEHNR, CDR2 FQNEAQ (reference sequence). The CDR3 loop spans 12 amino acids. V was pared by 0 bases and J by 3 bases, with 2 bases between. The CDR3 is CASSLAKETQYF. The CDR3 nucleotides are TGTGCCAGCAGCTTAGCCAAAGAGACCCAGTACTTC.

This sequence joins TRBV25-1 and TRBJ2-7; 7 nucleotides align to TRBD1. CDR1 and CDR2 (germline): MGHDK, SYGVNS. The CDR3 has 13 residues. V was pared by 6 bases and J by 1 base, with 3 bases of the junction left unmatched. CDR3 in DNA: TGTGCCAGCAGAGAGACAGGGTCCTACGAGCAGTACTTC. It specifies CASRETGSYEQYF.

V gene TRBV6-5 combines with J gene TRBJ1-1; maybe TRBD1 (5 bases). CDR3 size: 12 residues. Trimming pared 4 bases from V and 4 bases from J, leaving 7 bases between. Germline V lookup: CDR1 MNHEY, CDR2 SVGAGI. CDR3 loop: CASSSGLTEAFF. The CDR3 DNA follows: TGTGCCAGCAGTTCAGGGCTCACTGAAGCTTTCTTT.

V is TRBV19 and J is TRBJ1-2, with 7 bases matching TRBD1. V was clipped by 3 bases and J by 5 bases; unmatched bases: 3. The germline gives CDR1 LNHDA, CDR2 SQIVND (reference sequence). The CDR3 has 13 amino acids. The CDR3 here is CASSIGTAYGYTF. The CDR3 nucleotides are TGTGCCAGTAGTATCGGGACAGCTTATGGCTACACCTTC.

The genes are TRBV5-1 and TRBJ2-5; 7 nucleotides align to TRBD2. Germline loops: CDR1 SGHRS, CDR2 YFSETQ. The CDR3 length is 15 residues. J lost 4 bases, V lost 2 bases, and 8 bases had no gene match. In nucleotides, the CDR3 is TGCGCCAGCAGCTTCGCGGGGGTCGGTGGAGAGACCCAGTACTTC. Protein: CASSFAGVGGETQYF.

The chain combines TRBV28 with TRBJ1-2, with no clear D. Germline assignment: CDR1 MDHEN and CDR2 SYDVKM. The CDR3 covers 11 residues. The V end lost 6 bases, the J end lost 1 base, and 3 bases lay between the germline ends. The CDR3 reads CASRSNYGYTF. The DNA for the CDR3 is TGTGCCAGCAGGAGTAACTATGGCTACACCTTC.

The CDR3: CASSRSRDRYLGEQYF. In nucleotides, the CDR3 is TGCGCCAGCAGCCGGTCCCGGGACAGGTACCTAGGCGAGCAGTACTTC. The chain joins TRBV5-1 to TRBJ2-7, with 8 bases that match TRBD1. The CDR3 covers 16 residues. V shed 4 bases and J 6 bases; nucleotides not matched to a gene: 15. Germline V gene sequence: CDR1 SGHRS, CDR2 YFSETQ.

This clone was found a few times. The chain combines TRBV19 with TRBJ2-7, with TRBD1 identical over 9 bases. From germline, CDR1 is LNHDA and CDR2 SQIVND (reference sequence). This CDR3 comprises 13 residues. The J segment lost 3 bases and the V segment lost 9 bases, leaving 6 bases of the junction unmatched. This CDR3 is CASNPGQGYEQYF. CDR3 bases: TGTGCCAGCAACCCGGGACAGGGCTACGAGCAGTACTTC.

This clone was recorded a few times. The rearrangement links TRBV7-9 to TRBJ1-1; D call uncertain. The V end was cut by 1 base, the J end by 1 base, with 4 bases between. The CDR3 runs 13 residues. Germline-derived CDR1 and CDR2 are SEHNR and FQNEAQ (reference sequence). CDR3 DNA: TGTGCCAGCAGCTTAGACAGGAACACTGAAGCTTTCTTT. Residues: CASSLDRNTEAFF.

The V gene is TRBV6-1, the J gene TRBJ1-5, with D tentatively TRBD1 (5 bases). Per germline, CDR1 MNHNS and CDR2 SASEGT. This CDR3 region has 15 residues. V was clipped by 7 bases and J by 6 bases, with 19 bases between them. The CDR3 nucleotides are TGTGCCAGCACTCAGGGTATAGGCCGTGTTCAGCCCCAGCATTTT. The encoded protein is CASTQGIGRVQPQHF.

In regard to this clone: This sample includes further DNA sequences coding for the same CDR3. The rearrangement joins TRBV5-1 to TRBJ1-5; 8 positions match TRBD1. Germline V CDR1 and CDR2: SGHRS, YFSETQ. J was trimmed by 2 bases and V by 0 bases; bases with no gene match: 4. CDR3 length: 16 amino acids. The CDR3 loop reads CASSLDGQGGNQPQHF. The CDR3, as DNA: TGCGCCAGCAGCTTGGATGGACAGGGAGGCAATCAGCCCCAGCATTTT.

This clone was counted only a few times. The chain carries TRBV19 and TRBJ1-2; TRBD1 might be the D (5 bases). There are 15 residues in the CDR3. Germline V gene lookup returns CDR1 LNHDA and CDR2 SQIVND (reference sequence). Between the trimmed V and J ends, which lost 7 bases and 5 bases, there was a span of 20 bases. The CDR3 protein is CASIPVEGLPYGYTF. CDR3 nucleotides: TGTGCCAGTATCCCAGTGGAGGGGCTTCCGTATGGCTACACCTTC.

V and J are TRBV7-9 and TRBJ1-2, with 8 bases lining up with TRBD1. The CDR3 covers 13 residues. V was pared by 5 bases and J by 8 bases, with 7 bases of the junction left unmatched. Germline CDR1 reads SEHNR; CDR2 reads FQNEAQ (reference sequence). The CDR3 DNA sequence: TGTGCCAGCAGCCCACGGACAGGGAGAGGCTACACCTTC. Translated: CASSPRTGRGYTF.

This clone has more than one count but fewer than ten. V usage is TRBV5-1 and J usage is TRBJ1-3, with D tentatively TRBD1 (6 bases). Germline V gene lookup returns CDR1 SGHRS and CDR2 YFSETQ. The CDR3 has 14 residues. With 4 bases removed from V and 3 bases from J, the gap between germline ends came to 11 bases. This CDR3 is CASSAQGFGNTIYF. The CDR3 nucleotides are TGCGCCAGCAGCGCCCAGGGGTTTGGAAACACCATATATTTT.

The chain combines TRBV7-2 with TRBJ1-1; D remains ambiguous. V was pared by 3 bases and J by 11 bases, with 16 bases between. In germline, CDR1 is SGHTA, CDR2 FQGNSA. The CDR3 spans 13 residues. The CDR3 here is CASSFLGLSGAFF. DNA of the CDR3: TGTGCCAGCAGCTTCCTAGGACTATCGGGCGCTTTCTTT.

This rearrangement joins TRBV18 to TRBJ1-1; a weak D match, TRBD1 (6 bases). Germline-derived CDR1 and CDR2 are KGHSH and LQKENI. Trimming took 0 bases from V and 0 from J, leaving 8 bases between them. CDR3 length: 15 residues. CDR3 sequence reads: CASSPPGHMNTEAFF. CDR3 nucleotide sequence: TGTGCCAGCTCACCACCGGGACATATGAACACTGAAGCTTTCTTT. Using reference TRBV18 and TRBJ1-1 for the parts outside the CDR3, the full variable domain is NAGVMQNPRHLVRRRGQEARLRCSPMKGHSHVYWYRQLPEEGLKFMVYLQKENIIDESGMPKERFSAEFPKEGPSILRIQQVVRGDSAAYFCASSPPGHMNTEAFFGQGTRLTVV.